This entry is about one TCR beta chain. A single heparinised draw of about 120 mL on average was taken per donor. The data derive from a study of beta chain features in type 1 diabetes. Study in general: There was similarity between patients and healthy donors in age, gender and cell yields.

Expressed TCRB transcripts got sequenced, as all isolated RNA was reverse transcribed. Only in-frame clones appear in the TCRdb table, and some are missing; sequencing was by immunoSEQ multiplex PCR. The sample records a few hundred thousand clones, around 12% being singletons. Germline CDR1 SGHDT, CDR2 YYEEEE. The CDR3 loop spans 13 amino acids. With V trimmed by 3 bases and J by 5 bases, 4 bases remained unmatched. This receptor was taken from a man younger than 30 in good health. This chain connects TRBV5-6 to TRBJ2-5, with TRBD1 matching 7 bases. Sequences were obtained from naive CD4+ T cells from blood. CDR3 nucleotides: TGTGCCAGCAGCTACTCGGACAGGGAGACCCAGTACTTC. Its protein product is CASSYSDRETQYF.